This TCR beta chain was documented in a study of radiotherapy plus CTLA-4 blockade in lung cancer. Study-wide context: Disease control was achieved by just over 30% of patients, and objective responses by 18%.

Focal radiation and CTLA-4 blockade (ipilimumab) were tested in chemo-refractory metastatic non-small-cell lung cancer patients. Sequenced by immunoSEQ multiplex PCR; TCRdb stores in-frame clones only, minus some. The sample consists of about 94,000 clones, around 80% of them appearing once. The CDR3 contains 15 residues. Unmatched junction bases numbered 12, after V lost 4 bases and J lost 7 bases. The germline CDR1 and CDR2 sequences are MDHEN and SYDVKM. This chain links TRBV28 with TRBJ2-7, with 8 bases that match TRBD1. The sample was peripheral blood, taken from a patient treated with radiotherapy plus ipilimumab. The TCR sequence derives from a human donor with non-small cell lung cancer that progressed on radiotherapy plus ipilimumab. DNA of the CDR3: TGTGCCAGCAGTTCGGTGGGCAGGGGGCTGGAGGAGCAGTACGTC. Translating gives CASSSVGRGLEEQYV.